This T cell receptor (beta chain) was recovered during a study of PD-L1 blockade in urothelial cancer (dated 2017 in TCRdb). In terms of the full investigation: Every patient began therapy around 2014 and was given atezolizumab 1,200 mg intravenously every 3 weeks. About 90% of the roughly 29 patients were identified as males with urothelial cancer of bladder origin, and a prior smoking history was reported by 18 of 29 patients. Patients had an ECOG performance status of 0 or 1 and had received between 0 and 3 prior chemotherapy regimens. Blood samples were analyzed at 3 weeks after treatment start (second dose) and at 6 weeks after treatment start. Blood samples gave median yields of around 140,000 T cells and over 80,000 unique TCRs, along with a median clonality of 0.080. An exploratory multi-omic analysis was conducted of the somatic, immune and clinical correlates of response to PD-L1 blockade with atezolizumab in urothelial cancer. Pretreatment tumor samples and matched peripheral blood, collected serially before and after atezolizumab treatment, underwent TCR sequencing. Durable clinical benefit was defined as progression-free survival longer than 6 months, and TCR features were also tested against progression-free and overall survival. In the same patients who had TCR sequencing, pretreatment tumors also underwent whole exome sequencing and RNA sequencing. Durable clinical benefit was achieved by nine patients but not by the remaining 20. Some 30 patients had pretreatment blood TCR-seq, some 25 had at least one posttreatment blood collection, and some 25 had tumor TCR-seq. Overall study outcomes, separate from this receptor: Improved progression-free and overall survival was associated with having pretreatment peripheral blood TCR clonality below the median. At 3 weeks after the start of treatment, tumor-associated TCR clones in peripheral blood had expanded more in patients with durable benefit (n of about 20, p = 0.022). Because the sample size was small (n of about 29) and many exploratory analyses were performed, the results are intended to be hypothesis-generating.

Synthetic TCR analog templates were spiked into each PCR so that absolute template abundance could be estimated from read counts. The immunoSEQ assay was used to amplify TCRbeta CDR3 regions from genomic DNA with bias-controlled V and J gene primers. Rearranged TCRbeta segments were sequenced at approximately 20X coverage. The authors' analysis ran thus. Sequencing errors were corrected by clustering and CDR3s were annotated against IMGT to assign V, D and J genes. Downstream analyses used only productive TCRbeta rearrangements and left out out-of-frame or stop-codon sequences. Clonality was computed as one minus Shannon entropy normalized by the log of the number of unique productive sequences. Fisher's exact test with Benjamini-Hochberg correction, at a threshold of adjusted p below 0.01, was used to find clones that differed between time points or between blood and tumor. Not all clones reach the TCRdb copy of this immuneACCESS table, which keeps in-frame sequences only. Checked studies attribute under half of the gap to unresolved V genes and leave the rest unexplained. V and J calls and clone size are given by that table; D and trimming were obtained from the DNA. The sample yields around 66,000 clones; 75% to 85% were counted once. The top ten clones comprise 1.6% of the sample.

Details on this clone: Its antigen remains undetermined. Base-call qualities are not available, and no considerably larger clone is one nucleotide away.

The time point label of this sample denotes: pretreatment peripheral blood. A total of roughly 31 patients with locally advanced or metastatic urothelial carcinoma, treated at Memorial Sloan Kettering on a trial protocol, made up the cohort. Peripheral blood mononuclear cells were collected pretreatment and during treatment, with between 1 and 8 total time points per patient. The Qiagen DNeasy Blood extraction kit was used to purify genomic DNA from total PBMCs and tumor samples. PBMCs were collected pretreatment and during treatment, and were isolated and stored as previously described. Trimming at the junction amounts to 1 base on V and 3 bases on J, and the germline ends lie 9 bases apart. CDR1 and CDR2 are drawn from the germline V gene: SGHVS, FNYEAQ. The CDR3 starts with the cysteine, ends with the phenylalanine, and has 15 residues. CDR3 DNA is the only sequence kept; it has 45 bases, read in frame from the first base.

Sequencing was performed on PBMCs, taken around atezolizumab (anti-PD-L1) treatment. Recombination joined TRBV7-6 with TRBJ1-4, with the identity of the D gene unclear. The TCR was taken from a man aged 65 to 79 with urothelial cancer. The DNA sequence is TGTGCCAGCAGCTTAGTACCAGGCCCTAATGAAAAACTGTTTTTT. Its amino acids are CASSLVPGPNEKLFF.